The next 7 T cell receptor beta chains were all read from a single sample in a study of cytomegalovirus exposure and HLA in healthy donors (dated by TCRdb to about 2017). Library preparation employed the immunoSEQ multiplex PCR assay. For the multiplex PCR, a mixture combining 60 forward primers for TCR Vbeta segments and 13 reverse primers for TCR Jbeta segments was used. As stored in TCRdb, this immuneACCESS dataset retains in-frame rearrangements with V and J assigned. A fraction of the clones does not appear; measured against another copy, unresolved V genes explain less than half of the discrepancy, and the remainder lacks a known reason. The sample has tens of thousands of clones on record, around 66% of them singletons. The ten largest clones capture roughly 4.5% of the sample. The specimen was PBMCs. These receptors came from a man in his 60s in good health and CMV-seropositive.

The chain joins TRBV7-6 to TRBJ2-7; D call uncertain. V was clipped by 1 base and J by 3 bases, with 10 bases between them. CDR3 length equals 14 residues. Germline V lookup: CDR1 SGHVS, CDR2 FNYEAQ. The CDR3 DNA reads as TGTGCCAGCAGCTTAGACAGCAGAAACTACGAGCAGTACTTC. This encodes CASSLDSRNYEQYF. Combining the CDR3 with reference TRBV7-6 and TRBJ2-7 gives the whole variable domain GAGVSQSPRYKVTKRGQDVALRCDPISGHVSLYWYRQALGQGPEFLTYFNYEAQQDKSGLPNDRFSAERPEGSISTLTIQRTEQRDSAMYRCASSLDSRNYEQYFGPGTRLTVT.

This sequence joins TRBV18 and TRBJ1-1, with 9 bases fitting TRBD1. Germline V CDR1 and CDR2: KGHSH, LQKENI. Germline trimming cut 5 bases from V and 1 base from J; bases unmatched to any gene: 8. The CDR3 runs to 16 residues. The CDR3 loop is CASSFGTGTWNTEAFF. The CDR3 DNA reads as TGTGCCAGCTCATTCGGGACAGGGACTTGGAACACTGAAGCTTTCTTT.

This chain connects TRBV14 to TRBJ2-7; possible D gene TRBD2, 5 bases. There are 12 residues in the CDR3. V was trimmed by 2 bases and J by 6 bases, leaving 8 bases between them. Germline V gene data show CDR1 as SGHDN and CDR2 as FVKESK. The DNA for the CDR3 is TGTGCCAGCAGCCAACGGGAATCCGAGCAGTACTTC. This translates into CASSQRESEQYF.

The rearrangement uses TRBV7-9 and TRBJ2-5; 7 positions agree with TRBD1. J was trimmed by 5 bases and V by 4 bases; bases with no gene match: 4. This CDR3 is built from 13 residues. Germline-derived CDR1 and CDR2 are SEHNR and FQNEAQ (reference sequence). CDR3 sequence: CASSSGGQETQYF. CDR3 sequence (DNA): TGTGCCAGCAGCTCAGGGGGACAGGAGACCCAGTACTTC. The full variable domain, its missing parts supplied by reference TRBV7-9 and TRBJ2-5, is DTGVSQNPRHKITKRGQNVTFRCDPISEHNRLYWYRQTLGQGPEFLTYFQNEAQLEKSRLLSDRFSAERPKGSFSTLEIQRTEQGDSAMYLCASSSGGQETQYFGPGTRLLVL.

This clone is a singleton in its sample. The DNA of the CDR3 is TGTGCCAGCAGTTCCCTAGGCGCGGGAGGGCTCCGGTACAATGAGCAGTTCTTC. This codes for CASSSLGAGGLRYNEQFF. This chain uses TRBV27 with TRBJ2-1, with 9 nucleotides matching TRBD2. The CDR3 length is 18 residues. V was pared by 4 bases and J by 4 bases, with 14 bases of the junction left unmatched. The germline CDR1 and CDR2 sequences are MNHEY and SMNVEV (reference sequence).

The chain is built from TRBV29-1 and TRBJ2-2; TRBD1 matches 10 bases. Germline CDR1 SQVTM, CDR2 ANQGSEA. The V and J ends lost 6 bases and 0 bases, in that order; junction bases with no gene match: 7. CDR3 length: 16 residues. In DNA form, the CDR3 reads TGCAGCGTGCCCCGGGACAGGGGTTCGAACACCGGGGAGCTGTTTTTT. Amino acid sequence: CSVPRDRGSNTGELFF.

The chain recombines TRBV29-1 with TRBJ1-5; possibly TRBD1 for D (6 bases). There are 15 residues in the CDR3. The germline V gene has CDR1 SQVTM and CDR2 ANQGSEA. V was shortened by 5 bases and J by 2 bases, with 16 bases between the two germline ends. The CDR3 DNA is TGCAGCGTTTTGGTCACAGGGACCGGCAATCAGCCCCAGCATTTT. The encoded protein is CSVLVTGTGNQPQHF.